One and the same sample provided the 28 T cell receptor beta chains below, sequenced in a study of T-cell reconstitution after alpha-beta-depleted transplantation in children. Unique molecular identifiers were incorporated during preparation of the TCRbeta library. One entry per CDR3 protein results from TCRdb running MiXCR on the PCR reads. The sample comprises 200,000 to 250,000 distinct CDR3 sequences, approximately 8% of which are singletons, and 35% rests with the top ten. The material sequenced was PBMCs, mostly from graft donor cells, taken 360 days after TCRalphabeta/CD19-depleted stem cell transplant. The receptors stem from a male patient between 2 and 9 years old who had a stem cell transplant for acute myeloid leukemia, so the T cells may come from the graft donor.

The genes are TRBV20-1 and TRBJ2-3; D is unclear. Germline CDR1 is DFQATT and CDR2 is SNEGSKA (reference sequence). The CDR3 loop spans 13 amino acids. V was cut by 3 bases and J by 6 bases, with 13 bases left in between. CDR3 protein: CSASAGQIDTQYF. DNA of the CDR3: TGCAGTGCTAGCGCCGGGCAAATCGATACGCAGTATTTT.

On this clonotype itself: The germline gene is not matched at one end of the junction; a read error may be the cause. The chain joins TRBV7-7 to TRBJ2-5, with 9 bases that match TRBD1. CDR1 SSHAT and CDR2 FNYEAQ come from the germline V gene (reference sequence). The CDR3 loop spans 15 amino acids. CDR3 nucleotides: TGTGCTAGCAGCTTAGGGACAGGGTCTGCGGAGACCCAGTACTTC. Translation: CASSLGTGSAETQYF.

The genes are TRBV27 and TRBJ2-7; 11 bases are shared with TRBD1. Losses at the gene ends were 5 bases for V and 6 bases for J; bases not matched to a gene: 12. The CDR3 consists of 16 residues. CDR1 and CDR2 from the germline V gene are MNHEY and SMNVEV (reference sequence). The chain's CDR3 is CASSPWRDRGSSEQYF. In DNA form, the CDR3 reads TGTGCCAGCAGTCCCTGGCGGGACAGGGGGTCAAGCGAGCAGTACTTC.

Many counts were recorded for this clonotype. This sequence joins TRBV5-1 and TRBJ2-1, with 7 nucleotides matching TRBD1. V shed 4 bases and J 8 bases; nucleotides not matched to a gene: 9. From germline, CDR1 is SGHRS and CDR2 YFSETQ. This CDR3 contains 14 residues. The CDR3 coding sequence is TGCGCCAGCAGCCCCGACAGGGATCGTTATGAGCAGTTCTTC. Translated: CASSPDRDRYEQFF.

About this clonotype: A much larger clone differs from this one at a single base, so this may be a read error. The V call is TRBV12-3 or TRBV12-4, the J call TRBJ1-1; no reliable D call. There are 14 residues in the CDR3. V was cut by 5 bases and J by 2 bases, with 12 bases left in between. The CDR3 region has the DNA TGTGCCAGCAGTCCATGGGAGGGAAACACTGAAGCTTTCTTT. It encodes CASSPWEGNTEAFF.

This clonotype was seen a few times. Here the CDR3 reads CASSSSLAGGYEQYF. Here the CDR3 DNA reads TGCGCCAGCAGCTCCTCCTTAGCGGGGGGCTACGAGCAGTACTTC. The chain joins TRBV5-1 to TRBJ2-7; 10 nucleotides line up with TRBD2. Germline loops: CDR1 SGHRS, CDR2 YFSETQ. The CDR3 covers 15 residues. V was clipped by 3 bases and J by 3 bases; unmatched bases: 6. The variable domain in full, with the rest retrieved from reference TRBV5-1 and TRBJ2-7, is KAGVTQTPRYLIKTRGQQVTLSCSPISGHRSVSWYQQTPGQGLQFLFEYFSETQRNKGNFPGRFSGRQFSNSRSEMNVSTLELGDSALYLCASSSSLAGGYEQYFGPGTRLTVT.

This clonotype was observed a few times. The rearrangement uses TRBV6-2 or TRBV6-3 and TRBJ2-7; TRBD1 or TRBD2 may be the D gene (5 bases each). This CDR3 region has 16 residues. Trimming pared 2 bases from V and 0 bases from J, leaving 14 bases between. The V gene's germline CDR1 is MNHEY and CDR2 SVGEGT. The CDR3 DNA reads as TGTGCCAGCAGTTACCAAGTGGGACGGTCCTCCTACGAGCAGTACGTC. This gives the protein CASSYQVGRSSYEQYV.

This clonotype has more than one count but fewer than ten. For the CDR3, the DNA is TGTGCCAGCAGCGTAGCCCCCGACAGCTACCAAGAGACCCAGTACTTC. It encodes CASSVAPDSYQETQYF. The V and J genes are TRBV9 and TRBJ2-5; possibly TRBD1 for D (5 bases). The germline V gene has CDR1 SGDLS and CDR2 YYNGEE. V lost 0 bases and J 0 bases, leaving 12 bases between the germline ends. CDR3 length: 16 residues.

This clonotype has only a few counts. The chain is built from TRBV6-5 and TRBJ2-1; TRBD2 agrees at 7 bases. The CDR3 is made up of 17 amino acids. Germline lookup yields CDR1 MNHEY and CDR2 SVGAGI. V dropped 5 bases and J dropped 4; count of bases not matched to a gene: 14. The chain's CDR3 is CASSHPEREVGYNEQFF. The CDR3 bases are TGTGCCAGCAGTCATCCGGAGCGGGAAGTGGGTTACAATGAGCAGTTCTTC.

This clonotype was counted only a few times. This chain connects TRBV15 to TRBJ1-4; tentative D call: TRBD1 (6 bases). Germline CDR1 LNHNV, CDR2 YYDKDF (reference sequence). The germline V and J ends were trimmed by 0 bases and 8 bases, with 16 bases remaining between them. The CDR3 is made up of 16 amino acids. The CDR3 DNA sequence: TGTGCCACCAGCAGAGAAGATAGGTCAGGGGACGAAAAACTGTTTTTT. Residues: CATSREDRSGDEKLFF.

This clonotype was detected many times. The V and J genes are TRBV28 and TRBJ1-5, with 7 bases fitting TRBD1. This CDR3 has 14 amino acids. After removal of 2 bases from V and 6 bases from J, the junction contained 4 bases not matched to a gene. Germline CDR1 reads MDHEN; CDR2 reads SYDVKM. The CDR3 sequence: CASSLDRVPQPQHF. In DNA, the CDR3 is TGTGCCAGCAGTTTAGACAGGGTTCCTCAGCCCCAGCATTTT.

CDR3 amino acids: CASSPGRTGLNQPQHF. In DNA, the CDR3 is TGTGCCAGCTCACCTGGACGGACAGGGCTAAATCAGCCCCAGCATTTT. The V and J genes are TRBV18 and TRBJ1-5, with 8 bases that match TRBD1. Germline V gene sequence: CDR1 KGHSH, CDR2 LQKENI. After removal of 3 bases from V and 4 bases from J, the junction contained 8 bases not matched to a gene. The CDR3 is 16 residues long.

This clonotype was seen many times. The rearrangement links TRBV13 to TRBJ1-1; the D is unclear. The V gene lost 3 bases and the J gene lost 5 bases, with 13 bases spanning the gap. Germline values: CDR1 PRHDT, CDR2 FYEKMQ (reference sequence). The CDR3 extends over 14 amino acids. CDR3 region: CASSFQIWMTEAFF. The DNA for the CDR3 is TGTGCCAGCAGCTTCCAGATTTGGATGACTGAAGCTTTCTTT.

This clonotype showed up many times. The V gene is TRBV20-1, the J gene TRBJ1-6; D possibly corresponds to TRBD1 (5 bases). The CDR3 consists of 13 residues. The ends were cut back, 5 bases at V and 6 bases at J, with 11 bases in the middle. Germline CDR1 is DFQATT and CDR2 is SNEGSKA (reference sequence). The CDR3 DNA follows: TGCAGTGCTGGTGACAGTTTTAATTCACCCCTCCACTTT. Amino acid sequence: CSAGDSFNSPLHF.

Many counts were recorded for this clonotype. The rearrangement joins TRBV10-3 to TRBJ2-7; D gene uncertain. Germline assignment: CDR1 ENHRY and CDR2 SYGVKD. With 3 bases removed from V and 6 bases from J, the gap between germline ends came to 12 bases. The CDR3 covers 13 residues. This chain's CDR3 is CAISDGQPTEQYV. In DNA, the CDR3 is TGTGCCATCAGTGACGGCCAGCCGACCGAGCAGTACGTC.

The CDR3 here is CSATRLAGDGETQYF. CDR3 coding DNA: TGCAGTGCCACGAGACTAGCGGGGGATGGGGAGACCCAGTACTTC. The genes are TRBV20-1 and TRBJ2-5; 12 bases map to TRBD2. With 6 bases clipped from V and 5 bases from J, the junction kept 10 bases outside the gene matches. Germline V lookup: CDR1 DFQATT, CDR2 SNEGSKA (reference sequence). The CDR3 length is 15 residues.

CDR3: CASSQVRWRTEQYF. The DNA for the CDR3 is TGCGCCAGCAGCCAAGTGCGCTGGCGGACGGAGCAGTACTTC. V is TRBV4-3 and J is TRBJ2-7, with unresolved D. CDR3 length: 14 residues. Per germline, CDR1 LGHNA and CDR2 YSLEER. V dropped 1 base and J dropped 7 bases, with 14 bases sitting between them.

J is TRBJ2-1 and V is TRBV2; D tentatively fits TRBD1 or TRBD2 (7 bases each). V was trimmed by 5 bases and J by 9 bases, leaving 20 bases between them. The CDR3 length is 15 residues. Germline CDR1 is SNHLY and CDR2 is FYNNEI. The CDR3 loop is CASSFDRAAGAEQFF. The DNA of the CDR3 is TGTGCCAGCAGTTTCGACAGGGCCGCGGGGGCTGAGCAGTTCTTC.

The rearrangement joins TRBV5-1 to TRBJ1-2; D is ambiguous. Germline V gene lookup returns CDR1 SGHRS and CDR2 YFSETQ. This CDR3 spans 16 amino acids. The germline V and J ends were trimmed by 4 bases and 3 bases, with 19 bases remaining between them. DNA for the CDR3: TGCGCCAGCAGCCCGGGAATGTTGGGGTCGGACTATGGCTACACCTTC. Its translation: CASSPGMLGSDYGYTF.

This clonotype has more than one count but fewer than ten. The J gene is TRBJ2-1, the V gene TRBV9; 12 bases fit TRBD2. This CDR3 comprises 16 residues. Germline V CDR1 and CDR2: SGDLS, YYNGEE. The V and J ends lost 3 bases and 6 bases, in that order; junction bases with no gene match: 7. CDR3 protein: CASSGLAGGLINEQFF. CDR3 in DNA: TGTGCCAGCAGCGGGCTAGCGGGAGGGTTAATCAATGAGCAGTTCTTC.

This clonotype was counted only a few times. The chain links TRBV12-3 or TRBV12-4 to TRBJ1-2; 7 bases match TRBD1. The ends lost 3 bases at V and 1 base at J; junction bases unmatched: 5. The CDR3 totals 15 residues. CDR3 in amino acids: CASSFLDRRNYGYTF. The CDR3 DNA reads TGTGCCAGCAGTTTTCTGGACAGGCGTAACTATGGCTACACCTTC.

CDR3 in amino acids: CALVGGDYGYTF. CDR3 sequence (DNA): TGTGCCTTAGTAGGGGGAGACTATGGCTACACCTTC. V gene TRBV7-9 combines with J gene TRBJ1-2; weak D call: TRBD1 (6 bases). V was clipped by 11 bases and J by 3 bases, with 13 bases between them. There are 12 residues in the CDR3. Per germline, CDR1 SEHNR and CDR2 FQNEAQ (reference sequence).

The chain couples TRBV20-1 to TRBJ2-2, with D possibly TRBD2 on 5 matching bases. Germline-derived CDR1 and CDR2 are DFQATT and SNEGSKA (reference sequence). V was pared by 6 bases and J by 0 bases, with 14 bases between. The CDR3 consists of 15 residues. CDR3 nucleotides: TGCAGTGCCATATCACTAGGGACGAACACCGGGGAGCTGTTTTTT. Amino acids: CSAISLGTNTGELFF.

The V gene is TRBV5-1, the J gene TRBJ2-5; the D gene is possibly TRBD2 (6 bases). The CDR3 sequence is 14 residues long. The ends were cut back, 2 bases at V and 5 bases at J, with 13 bases in the middle. Germline V CDR1 and CDR2: SGHRS, YFSETQ. The CDR3 DNA reads as TGCGCCAGCAGCTTCGGGGGAAATAAGGAGACCCAGTACTTC. Protein product: CASSFGGNKETQYF. Full variable domain (missing parts from reference TRBV5-1 and TRBJ2-5): KAGVTQTPRYLIKTRGQQVTLSCSPISGHRSVSWYQQTPGQGLQFLFEYFSETQRNKGNFPGRFSGRQFSNSRSEMNVSTLELGDSALYLCASSFGGNKETQYFGPGTRLLVL.

This clonotype was observed many times. The V and J genes are TRBV24-1 and TRBJ2-5, with a tentative D call TRBD1 (6 bases). Germline V lookup: CDR1 KGHDR, CDR2 SFDVKD. V dropped 3 bases and J dropped 3 bases, with 13 bases sitting between them. CDR3 length: 15 residues. CDR3 nucleotides: TGTGCCACCAGTGATGGGGGCCGGACAGAAGAGACCCAGTACTTC. Protein: CATSDGGRTEETQYF.

The rearrangement uses TRBV14 and TRBJ1-1; the D is unclear. CDR1 is SGHDN, CDR2 FVKESK, per germline. The length of the CDR3 is 17 residues. The V end lost 0 bases, the J end lost 1 base, and 15 bases lay between the germline ends. CDR3 sequence: CASSQEVIWWGNTEAFF. As DNA, the CDR3 is TGTGCCAGCAGCCAAGAGGTCATATGGTGGGGGAACACTGAAGCTTTCTTT.

This clonotype was found many times. This chain uses TRBV18 with TRBJ2-1; D not resolved. In germline, CDR1 is KGHSH, CDR2 LQKENI. The CDR3 extends over 13 amino acids. Trimming shortened V by 3 bases and J by 5 bases, and 8 bases separated the two germline ends. The CDR3 bases are TGTGCCAGCTCACCCTCCATGGACAATGAGCAGTTCTTC. Translating it yields CASSPSMDNEQFF.

The chain employs TRBV5-1 and TRBJ2-3; 8 nucleotides agree with TRBD2. V lost 1 base, J lost 5 bases, and 9 bases stayed unmatched. The CDR3 length is 16 residues. Germline values: CDR1 SGHRS, CDR2 YFSETQ. CDR3 bases: TGCGCCAGCAGCTTGAGTAGCGGGAAACAGATAGATACGCAGTATTTT. This gives the protein CASSLSSGKQIDTQYF. The entire variable domain, with the rest obtained from reference TRBV5-1 and TRBJ2-3, is as follows: KAGVTQTPRYLIKTRGQQVTLSCSPISGHRSVSWYQQTPGQGLQFLFEYFSETQRNKGNFPGRFSGRQFSNSRSEMNVSTLELGDSALYLCASSLSSGKQIDTQYFGPGTRLTVL.